Each of the 15 T cell receptor beta chains below was sequenced from the same sample in a study of CD8 T cells in Susac syndrome. The RNA input was about 0.5 to 1 ug, and it was reverse transcribed with random hexamers. One entry per CDR3 protein results from TCRdb running MiXCR on the immunoSEQ multiplex PCR reads. This sample has around 190,000 distinct CDR3 sequences, with approximately 95% found just once. Sequenced sample: CD8+ T cells from PBMCs. These receptors all come from a human donor with multiple sclerosis.

V gene TRBV13 combines with J gene TRBJ2-5, with a possible D match to TRBD2 (6 bases). The CDR3 consists of 15 residues. Trimming removed 5 bases at V and 2 bases at J, with 15 bases between. Per germline, CDR1 PRHDT and CDR2 FYEKMQ (reference sequence). The CDR3 loop reads CASSAAGGGQETQYF. As DNA, the CDR3 is TGTGCCAGCAGCGCCGCGGGTGGAGGGCAAGAGACCCAGTACTTC.

The genes are TRBV27 and TRBJ1-1; 10 bases are a match to TRBD1. From germline, CDR1 is MNHEY and CDR2 SMNVEV (reference sequence). After removal of 6 bases from V and 4 bases from J, the junction contained 8 bases not matched to a gene. The CDR3 sequence is 15 residues long. The CDR3 DNA is TGTGCCAGCAGCGTGAGTGGGACAGGGGCCACTGAAGCTTTCTTT. This gives the protein CASSVSGTGATEAFF.

The chain combines TRBV29-1 with TRBJ2-1; 13 bases align to TRBD2. The CDR3 consists of 15 residues. V shed 5 bases, J shed 8 bases, and the junction held 9 bases outside the gene matches. The germline gives CDR1 SQVTM, CDR2 ANQGSEA. For the CDR3, the DNA is TGCAGCGTTACAGGGGCCGGACTAGCGGGAGATGAGCAGTTCTTC. It codes for CSVTGAGLAGDEQFF.

For the CDR3, the DNA is TGTGCCAGCAGCCAAGGACAGGGTATCCAGCCCCAGCATTTT. This gives the protein CASSQGQGIQPQHF. The V call is TRBV3-1, the J call TRBJ1-5, with TRBD1 identical over 7 bases. J lost 7 bases, V lost 1 base, and 4 bases had no gene match. The CDR3 totals 14 residues. Per the germline V gene, CDR1 is LGHDT and CDR2 is YNNKEL (reference sequence).

The rearrangement joins TRBV7-8 to TRBJ2-7; D remains unclear. Germline CDR1 is SGHVS and CDR2 is FQNEAQ. The length of the CDR3 is 14 residues. V was cut by 1 base and J by 1 base, with 8 bases left in between. This CDR3 is CASSLEGWSYEQYF. The DNA for the CDR3 is TGTGCCAGCAGCTTAGAGGGTTGGTCCTACGAGCAGTACTTC.

This chain connects TRBV20-1 to TRBJ2-7; TRBD2 matches at 15 bases. Unmatched junction bases numbered 8, after V lost 6 bases and J lost 2 bases. The CDR3 covers 16 residues. In germline, CDR1 is DFQATT, CDR2 SNEGSKA (reference sequence). As DNA, the CDR3 is TGCAGTGCCCCGGGACTAGCGGGAGGTCAACCCTACGAGCAGTACTTC. It yields the protein CSAPGLAGGQPYEQYF.

The V gene is TRBV20-1, the J gene TRBJ2-1; D perhaps matches TRBD1 (6 bases). CDR3 length equals 17 residues. Germline loops: CDR1 DFQATT, CDR2 SNEGSKA (reference sequence). Between the trimmed V and J ends, which lost 6 bases and 1 base, there was a span of 22 bases. The CDR3: CSAAPGQTLWSYNEQFF. The DNA of the CDR3 is TGCAGTGCCGCCCCGGGACAAACCCTTTGGTCCTACAATGAGCAGTTCTTC.

The count of this clonotype is one. This chain joins TRBV28 and TRBJ2-5; D is ambiguous. Germline values: CDR1 MDHEN, CDR2 SYDVKM. Trimming stripped 2 bases from V and 3 bases from J, with 10 bases between. The CDR3 consists of 14 residues. The CDR3 DNA sequence: TGTGCCAGCAGTTTAGGAGTGAGTGAAGAGACCCAGTACTTC. It encodes CASSLGVSEETQYF.

The genes are TRBV6-5 and TRBJ2-5; TRBD2 agrees at 10 bases. V was pared by 7 bases and J by 4 bases, with 9 bases of the junction left unmatched. The length of the CDR3 is 15 residues. The V gene's germline CDR1 is MNHEY and CDR2 SVGAGI. The CDR3: CASTQLAGFRETQYF. The DNA of the CDR3 is TGTGCCAGCACCCAACTAGCGGGATTTAGAGAGACCCAGTACTTC.

This clonotype was counted only a few times. The gene calls are TRBV19 and TRBJ2-5; 8 nucleotides align to TRBD1. This CDR3 has 13 amino acids. Germline lookup yields CDR1 LNHDA and CDR2 SQIVND (reference sequence). V shed 5 bases and J 3 bases; nucleotides not matched to a gene: 2. The CDR3 reads CASSVDREETQYF. In DNA, the CDR3 is TGTGCCAGTAGTGTGGACAGGGAAGAGACCCAGTACTTC.

The gene calls are TRBV20-1 and TRBJ2-1; D is possibly TRBD1 (8 bases). Trimming stripped 2 bases from V and 9 bases from J, with 35 bases between. The germline CDR1 and CDR2 sequences are DFQATT and SNEGSKA (reference sequence). This CDR3 has 20 amino acids. The CDR3 reads CSARHLVWTAGTLRGREQFF. In nucleotides, the CDR3 is TGCAGTGCTAGACACCTTGTCTGGACAGCGGGGACCCTCAGGGGGCGTGAGCAGTTCTTC.

This chain links TRBV4-1 with TRBJ2-2, with D unresolved. The V gene's germline CDR1 is MGHRA and CDR2 YSYEKL. The CDR3 is 14 residues long. The germline V and J ends were trimmed by 4 bases and 4 bases, with 10 bases remaining between them. CDR3 region: CASSPITLTGELFF. In nucleotides, the CDR3 is TGCGCCAGCAGCCCCATTACCCTCACCGGGGAGCTGTTTTTT.

V and J are TRBV7-9 and TRBJ2-1; tentatively, D is TRBD1 or TRBD2 (5 bases each). CDR1 SEHNR and CDR2 FQNEAQ come from the germline V gene (reference sequence). V lost 5 bases and J lost 13, with 18 bases in between. The CDR3 has 13 amino acids. The CDR3 region has the DNA TGTGCCAGCAGCATTCAAAGGGACGAACCTCAGTTCTTC. This codes for CASSIQRDEPQFF.

The chain recombines TRBV7-9 with TRBJ2-1; 7 positions match TRBD2. With V trimmed by 5 bases and J by 4 bases, 11 bases remained unmatched. Germline CDR1 SEHNR, CDR2 FQNEAQ (reference sequence). The CDR3 has 16 residues. This CDR3 is CASSPSGAGIYNEQFF. CDR3 coding DNA: TGTGCCAGCAGCCCCAGCGGAGCGGGGATTTACAATGAGCAGTTCTTC. Full variable domain (missing parts from reference TRBV7-9 and TRBJ2-1): DTGVSQNPRHKITKRGQNVTFRCDPISEHNRLYWYRQTLGQGPEFLTYFQNEAQLEKSRLLSDRFSAERPKGSFSTLEIQRTEQGDSAMYLCASSPSGAGIYNEQFFGPGTRLTVL.

The chain couples TRBV4-1 to TRBJ2-1; the match to TRBD2 covers 11 bases. The length of the CDR3 is 17 residues. V shed 1 base and J 5 bases; nucleotides not matched to a gene: 7. In germline, CDR1 is MGHRA, CDR2 YSYEKL. The CDR3 loop is CASSQVPLAGVHNEQFF. CDR3 nucleotide sequence: TGCGCCAGCAGCCAAGTACCACTAGCGGGGGTGCACAATGAGCAGTTCTTC.